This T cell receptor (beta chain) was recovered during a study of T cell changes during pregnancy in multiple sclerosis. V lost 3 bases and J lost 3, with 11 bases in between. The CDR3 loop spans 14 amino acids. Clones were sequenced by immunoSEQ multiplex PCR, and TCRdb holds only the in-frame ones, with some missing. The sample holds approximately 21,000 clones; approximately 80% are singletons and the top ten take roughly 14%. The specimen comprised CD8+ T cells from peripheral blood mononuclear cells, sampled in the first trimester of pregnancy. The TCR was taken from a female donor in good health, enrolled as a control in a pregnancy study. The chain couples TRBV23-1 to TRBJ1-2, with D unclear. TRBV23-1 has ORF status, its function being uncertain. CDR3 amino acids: CASSQVRLDYGYTF. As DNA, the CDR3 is TGCGCCAGCAGTCAGGTCAGGCTGGACTATGGCTACACCTTC.